The rows below give T cell receptor beta chains drawn from one sample of a study of early T cells in non-severe SARS-CoV-2 infection. TCRdb re-called the 5' RACE reads through MiXCR, storing one row per CDR3 protein. Seen here are 50,000 to 70,000 distinct CDR3 sequences, roughly a tenth observed once, and the top ten hold over 8.5%. Sequenced material: whole blood. The receptors were sampled from an adult who was a healthcare worker with PCR-confirmed SARS-CoV-2 infection or an uninfected control (not recorded which). Each CDR3 is given with its conserved first and last residue. The D gene is left open where the match is weak. Only part of the rows carry a size: once, few, many, or a class if the clone is expanded.

V	J	D	size	DNA	CDR3
TRBV20-1	TRBJ1-1	.	few	TGCAGTCCACGGGTTAACACTGAAGCTTTCTTT	CSPRVNTEAFF
TRBV10-3	TRBJ1-3	.	few	TGTGCCATCAGTGAAGGAATCCAGGGAAACACCATATATTTT	CAISEGIQGNTIYF
TRBV27	TRBJ2-7	TRBD1	medium-sized	TGTGCCAGTGGGGTACAGGGGGCTTTCTACGAGCAGTACTTC	CASGVQGAFYEQYF
TRBV4-1	TRBJ2-3	.	.	TGCGCCAGCAGCCTAGAGACTAGCACAGATACGCAGTATTTT	CASSLETSTDTQYF
TRBV5-1	TRBJ2-7	.	many	TGCGCCAGCAGCGGCGGACCCTACTACGAGCAGTACTTC	CASSGGPYYEQYF
TRBV19	TRBJ2-1	.	.	TGTGCCCAGGTACCCAATGAGCAGTTCTTC	CAQVPNEQFF
TRBV11-2	TRBJ2-1	.	.	TGTGCCAGCAGCGTACAGGGCGCCGCCTACAATGAGCAGTTCTTC	CASSVQGAAYNEQFF
TRBV5-1	TRBJ2-3	TRBD2	few	TGCGCCAGCACCAGACTAGCGGGAGCAGATACGCAGTATTTT	CASTRLAGADTQYF
TRBV4-2	TRBJ2-3	.	few	TGTGCCAGCAGCCAAGCATTGGCAGATACGCAGTATTTT	CASSQALADTQYF
TRBV7-6	TRBJ2-7	TRBD1	.	TGTGCCAGCAGCCCCGCCGGGACAGGTGCCTACGAGCAGTACTTC	CASSPAGTGAYEQYF
TRBV5-1	TRBJ2-1	.	.	TGCGCCAGCAGCTTGTCTTCCCCAGGGGAGAATGAGCAGTTCTTC	CASSLSSPGENEQFF
TRBV27	TRBJ2-7	TRBD1	many	TGTGCCAGCAGTTCCAGGGACAGCATCTTGGGCTACGAGCAGTACTTC	CASSSRDSILGYEQYF
TRBV5-1	TRBJ2-1	TRBD1	many	TGCGCCAGCAGCAGGGAACAGGGGAATGAGCAGTTCTTC	CASSREQGNEQFF
TRBV27	TRBJ1-5	.	many	TGTGCCAGCAGTTTAGGGAGCAATCAGCCCCAGCATTTT	CASSLGSNQPQHF
TRBV3-1	TRBJ2-7	.	many	TGTGCCAGCAGCCATCGGACCGGGGGCGAGCAGTACTTC	CASSHRTGGEQYF
TRBV18	TRBJ1-1	.	many	TGTGCCAGCTCACTCCCGACCGACCCCAGAGTGAACACTGAAGCTTTCTTT	CASSLPTDPRVNTEAFF
TRBV7-9	TRBJ2-6	.	.	TGTGCCAGCAGCTTAGGGTCCTTGGGAAGCCGCTCTGGGGCCAACGTCCTGACTTTC	CASSLGSLGSRSGANVLTF
TRBV24-1	TRBJ2-3	TRBD2	.	TGTGCCACCAGTGATCCCCCGAGGACTAGCGGGGGCGCAGATACGCAGTATTTT	CATSDPPRTSGGADTQYF
TRBV5-1	TRBJ2-3	TRBD1	few	TGCGCCAACTATGGGACAGAAGATACGCAGTATTTT	CANYGTEDTQYF
TRBV7-8	TRBJ2-1	TRBD2	few	TGTGCCAGCAGCTCGGGACTAGCGGGAGTCGGGGAGCAGTTCTTC	CASSSGLAGVGEQFF
TRBV5-4	TRBJ2-1	.	many	TGTGCCGTACGCCGGGACAACGTGGGTGAGCAGTTCTTC	CAVRRDNVGEQFF
TRBV3-1	TRBJ1-5	.	many	TGTGCCAGCAGCCACGACCAGGGCAGCAATCAGCCCCAGCATTTT	CASSHDQGSNQPQHF
TRBV4-1	TRBJ2-3	.	.	TGCGCCAGCAGCCAAGAGGGGTTCAGGGGTACGCAGTATTTT	CASSQEGFRGTQYF
TRBV5-4	TRBJ1-2	.	few	TGTGCCAGCAGTTCATACGCTAACTATGGCTACACCTTC	CASSSYANYGYTF
TRBV20-1	TRBJ2-1	.	few	TGCAGTGCTTTGAGCCCGGGTAGGGGGTCCAGTGAGCAGTTCTTC	CSALSPGRGSSEQFF
TRBV13	TRBJ2-6	TRBD1	many	TGTGCCAGCAGCTTAGAGACAGGGTGGTCTGGGGCCAACGTCCTGACTTTC	CASSLETGWSGANVLTF
TRBV24-1	TRBJ2-3	.	many	TGTGCCACCAGTCAGGGGAGTTCGGGTACGCAGTATTTT	CATSQGSSGTQYF
TRBV29-1	TRBJ2-3	.	few	TGCAGCGTTCAAGAATCAGACTCAAATACGCAGTATTTT	CSVQESDSNTQYF
TRBV19	TRBJ1-2	.	many	TGTGCCAGTAGTCCCTACGGGGGGCGCGGTGGCTACACCTTC	CASSPYGGRGGYTF